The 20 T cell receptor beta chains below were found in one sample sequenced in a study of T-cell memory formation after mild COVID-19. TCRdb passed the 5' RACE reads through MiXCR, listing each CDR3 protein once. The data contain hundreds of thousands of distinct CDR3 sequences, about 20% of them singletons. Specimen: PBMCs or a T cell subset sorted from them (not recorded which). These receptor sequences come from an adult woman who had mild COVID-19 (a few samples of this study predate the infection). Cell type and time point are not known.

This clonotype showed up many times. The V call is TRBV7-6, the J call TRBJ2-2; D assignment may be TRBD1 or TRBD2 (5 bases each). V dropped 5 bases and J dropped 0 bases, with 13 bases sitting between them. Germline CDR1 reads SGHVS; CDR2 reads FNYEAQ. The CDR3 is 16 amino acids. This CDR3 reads CASSAFGTTNTGELFF. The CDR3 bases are TGTGCCAGCAGCGCCTTTGGGACGACGAACACCGGGGAGCTGTTTTTT.

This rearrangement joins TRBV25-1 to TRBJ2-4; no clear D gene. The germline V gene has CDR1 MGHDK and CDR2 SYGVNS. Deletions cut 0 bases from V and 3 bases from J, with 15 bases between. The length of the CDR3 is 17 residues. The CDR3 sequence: CASSEYLEAFDKNIQYF. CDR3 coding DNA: TGTGCCAGCAGTGAATACCTCGAGGCTTTTGACAAAAACATTCAGTACTTC.

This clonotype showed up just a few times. The CDR3: CASSLAYSPGLAGGPYEQYF. In DNA, the CDR3 is TGTGCCAGCAGCTTAGCATATTCCCCTGGACTAGCGGGAGGGCCCTACGAGCAGTACTTC. The gene calls are TRBV7-2 and TRBJ2-7; 15 bases line up with TRBD2. Germline CDR1 reads SGHTA; CDR2 reads FQGNSA. The CDR3 has 20 amino acids. V lost 0 bases, J lost 2 bases, and 11 bases stayed unmatched.

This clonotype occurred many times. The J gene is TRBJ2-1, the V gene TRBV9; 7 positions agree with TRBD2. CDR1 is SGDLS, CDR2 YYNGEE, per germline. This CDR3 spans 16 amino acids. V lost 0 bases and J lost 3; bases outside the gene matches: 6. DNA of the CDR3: TGTGCCAGCAGCGTAGGTCTGGGACTAAACTACAATGAGCAGTTCTTC. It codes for CASSVGLGLNYNEQFF.

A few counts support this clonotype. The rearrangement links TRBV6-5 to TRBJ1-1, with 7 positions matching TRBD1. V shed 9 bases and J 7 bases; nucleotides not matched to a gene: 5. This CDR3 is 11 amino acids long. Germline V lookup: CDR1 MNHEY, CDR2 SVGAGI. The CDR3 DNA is TGTGCCAGTCACAGGGGCATTGAAGCTTTCTTT. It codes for CASHRGIEAFF.

DNA for the CDR3: TGTGCCACCAGTGATCCGTGGACTACGAACACCGGGGAGCTGTTTTTT. Translated: CATSDPWTTNTGELFF. V usage is TRBV24-1 and J usage is TRBJ2-2, with D possibly matching TRBD2 (6 bases). The CDR3 runs to 16 residues. V gave up 3 bases and J gave up 0 bases, with 10 bases separating them. Germline V CDR1 and CDR2: KGHDR, SFDVKD.

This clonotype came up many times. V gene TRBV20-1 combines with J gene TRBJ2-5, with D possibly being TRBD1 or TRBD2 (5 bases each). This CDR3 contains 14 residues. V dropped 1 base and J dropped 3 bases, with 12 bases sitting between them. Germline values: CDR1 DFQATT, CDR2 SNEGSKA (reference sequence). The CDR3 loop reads CSARGGAAEETQYF. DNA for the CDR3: TGCAGTGCTAGAGGAGGGGCCGCCGAAGAGACCCAGTACTTC.

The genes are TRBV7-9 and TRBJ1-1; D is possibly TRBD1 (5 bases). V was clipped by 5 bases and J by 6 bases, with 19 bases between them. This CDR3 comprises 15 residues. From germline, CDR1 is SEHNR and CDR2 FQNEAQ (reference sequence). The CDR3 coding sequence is TGTGCCAGCAGCCCCTTGGCAGGGAGGGATTCTGAAGCTTTCTTT. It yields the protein CASSPLAGRDSEAFF.

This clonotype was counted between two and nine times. CDR3 loop: CASSPDRGDQPQHF. The CDR3 DNA reads as TGTGCCAGTAGCCCGGACAGGGGGGATCAGCCCCAGCATTTT. V gene TRBV19 combines with J gene TRBJ1-5, with 10 bases lining up with TRBD1. V trimming: 6 bases; J trimming: 5 bases; junction bases outside the gene matches: 4. This CDR3 region has 14 residues. CDR1 is LNHDA and CDR2 is SQIVND in the germline V gene (reference sequence). Drawing the rest from reference TRBV19 and TRBJ1-5, the complete variable domain is DGGITQSPKYLFRKEGQNVTLSCEQNLNHDAMYWYRQDPGQGLRLIYYSQIVNDFQKGDIAEGYSVSREKKESFPLTVTSAQKNPTAFYLCASSPDRGDQPQHFGDGTRLSIL.

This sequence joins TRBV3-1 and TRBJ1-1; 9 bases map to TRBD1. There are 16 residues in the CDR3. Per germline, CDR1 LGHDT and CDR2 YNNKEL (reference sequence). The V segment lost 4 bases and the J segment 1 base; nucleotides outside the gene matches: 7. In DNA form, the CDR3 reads TGTGCCAGCAGCCCAGGGACAGGGAGCCGGAACACTGAAGCTTTCTTT. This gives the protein CASSPGTGSRNTEAFF.

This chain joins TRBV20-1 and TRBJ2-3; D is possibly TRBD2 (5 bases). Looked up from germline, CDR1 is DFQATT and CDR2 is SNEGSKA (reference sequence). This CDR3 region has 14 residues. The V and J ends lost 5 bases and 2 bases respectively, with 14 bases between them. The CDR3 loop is CSAARGLDTDTQYF. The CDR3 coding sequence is TGCAGTGCTGCCCGAGGACTCGACACAGATACGCAGTATTTT.

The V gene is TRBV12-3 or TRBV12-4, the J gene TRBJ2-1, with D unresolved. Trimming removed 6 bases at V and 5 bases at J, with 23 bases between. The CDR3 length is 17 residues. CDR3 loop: CASSLPRSYHGDNEQFF. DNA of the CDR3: TGTGCCAGCAGCCTGCCGAGGTCTTACCATGGGGACAATGAGCAGTTCTTC.

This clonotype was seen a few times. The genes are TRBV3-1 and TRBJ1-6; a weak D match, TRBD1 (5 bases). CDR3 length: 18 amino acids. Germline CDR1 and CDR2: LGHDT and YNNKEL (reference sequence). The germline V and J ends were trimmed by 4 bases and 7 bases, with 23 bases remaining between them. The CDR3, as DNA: TGTGCCAGCAGCCGAGGGGTTACCTTCGGGGCGAGGAATTCACCCCTCCACTTT. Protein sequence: CASSRGVTFGARNSPLHF.

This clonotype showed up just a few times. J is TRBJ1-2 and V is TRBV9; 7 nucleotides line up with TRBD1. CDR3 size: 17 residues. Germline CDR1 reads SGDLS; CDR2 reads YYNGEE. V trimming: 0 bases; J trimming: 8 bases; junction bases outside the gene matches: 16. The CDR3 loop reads CASSVAGWTGAAGGYTF. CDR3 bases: TGTGCCAGCAGCGTAGCGGGTTGGACAGGTGCCGCAGGCGGCTACACCTTC.

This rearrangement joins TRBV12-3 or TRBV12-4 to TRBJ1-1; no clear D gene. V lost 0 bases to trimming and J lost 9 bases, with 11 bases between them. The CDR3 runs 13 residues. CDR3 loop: CASSLAMFGQAFF. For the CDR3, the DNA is TGTGCCAGCAGTTTAGCGATGTTTGGGCAAGCTTTCTTT.

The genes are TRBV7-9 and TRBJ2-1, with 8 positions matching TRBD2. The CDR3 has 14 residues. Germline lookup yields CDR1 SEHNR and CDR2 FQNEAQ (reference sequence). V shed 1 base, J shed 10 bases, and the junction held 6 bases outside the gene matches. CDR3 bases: TGTGCCAGCAGCTTAGGAGTAGCGGGGAACGAGCAGTTCTTC. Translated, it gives CASSLGVAGNEQFF.

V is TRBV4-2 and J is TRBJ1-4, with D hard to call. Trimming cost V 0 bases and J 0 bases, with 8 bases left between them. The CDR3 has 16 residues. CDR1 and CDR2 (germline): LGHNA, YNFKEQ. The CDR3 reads CASSQENLATNEKLFF. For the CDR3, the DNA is TGTGCCAGCAGCCAAGAAAACCTTGCAACTAATGAAAAACTGTTTTTT.

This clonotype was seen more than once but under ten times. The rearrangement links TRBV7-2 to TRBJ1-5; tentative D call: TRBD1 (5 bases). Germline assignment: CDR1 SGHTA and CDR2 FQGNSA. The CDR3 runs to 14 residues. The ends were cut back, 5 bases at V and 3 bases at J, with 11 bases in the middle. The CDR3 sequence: CASSRGGPNQPQHF. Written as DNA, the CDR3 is TGTGCCAGCAGCCGTGGGGGTCCCAATCAGCCCCAGCATTTT.

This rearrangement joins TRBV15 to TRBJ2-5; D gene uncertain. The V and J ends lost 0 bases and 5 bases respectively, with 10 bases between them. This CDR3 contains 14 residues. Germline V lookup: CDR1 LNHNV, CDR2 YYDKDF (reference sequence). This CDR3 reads CATSRDLGVETQYF. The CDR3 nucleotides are TGTGCCACCAGCAGAGATCTTGGGGTGGAGACCCAGTACTTC.

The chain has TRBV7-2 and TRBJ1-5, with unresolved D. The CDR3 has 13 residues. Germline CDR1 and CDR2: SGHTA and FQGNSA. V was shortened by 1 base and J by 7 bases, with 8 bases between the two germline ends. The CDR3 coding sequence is TGTGCCAGCAGCTTAGGGGCAGCACAGCCCCAGCATTTT. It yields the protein CASSLGAAQPQHF.